This T cell receptor (beta chain) stems from a study of T cell responses to AZD1222 COVID-19 vaccine. The CDR3 is 15 residues long. The junction had 8 bases not matched to a gene; V was cut back by 9 bases and J by 7 bases. CDR1 is MNHEY and CDR2 is SVGAGI in the germline V gene. Overall study results and limits: Baseline serology detected seropositivity in only 5 or 6 AZD1222 recipients.

The data were produced by immunoSEQ multiplex PCR, yet TCRdb's version contains in-frame clones alone and is incomplete. The repertoire holds about 85,000 clones, with about 86% as singletons. Details on this clone: Its antigen is as yet unknown.

The sequence came from an adult in good health. The material was peripheral blood, obtained on day 0 of AZD1222 vaccination. This chain uses TRBV6-5 with TRBJ2-1; TRBD2 matches at 14 bases. CDR3 DNA sequence: TGTGCCAGTGGCCACGGGACTAGCGGGAGAAATGAGCAGTTCTTC. Protein sequence: CASGHGTSGRNEQFF.